Sequencing of this TCR beta chain was carried out in a study of regulatory dendritic cells for organ transplantation. Germline loops: CDR1 MNHEY, CDR2 SMNVEV (reference sequence). V was pared by 6 bases and J by 3 bases, with 3 bases between. The CDR3 runs to 11 residues. Only in-frame clones appear in the TCRdb table, and some are missing; sequencing was by immunoSEQ multiplex PCR. Among over 9,000 clones listed, approximately 89% were seen once. Details on this clone: As yet, its antigen is unknown.

Sorted T cells were CFSE-labeled and cultured approximately five days with allogeneic regulatory or mature dendritic cells at 1:10. The specimen was naive CD8+ T cells from blood cultured with dendritic cells. Described subset: CD45RA+ naive T cells. The sequence derives from a human donor in good health. The V call is TRBV27, the J call TRBJ2-1; D is ambiguous. DNA for the CDR3: TGTGCCAGCAGATACTACAATGAGCAGTTCTTC. Its protein product is CASRYYNEQFF.